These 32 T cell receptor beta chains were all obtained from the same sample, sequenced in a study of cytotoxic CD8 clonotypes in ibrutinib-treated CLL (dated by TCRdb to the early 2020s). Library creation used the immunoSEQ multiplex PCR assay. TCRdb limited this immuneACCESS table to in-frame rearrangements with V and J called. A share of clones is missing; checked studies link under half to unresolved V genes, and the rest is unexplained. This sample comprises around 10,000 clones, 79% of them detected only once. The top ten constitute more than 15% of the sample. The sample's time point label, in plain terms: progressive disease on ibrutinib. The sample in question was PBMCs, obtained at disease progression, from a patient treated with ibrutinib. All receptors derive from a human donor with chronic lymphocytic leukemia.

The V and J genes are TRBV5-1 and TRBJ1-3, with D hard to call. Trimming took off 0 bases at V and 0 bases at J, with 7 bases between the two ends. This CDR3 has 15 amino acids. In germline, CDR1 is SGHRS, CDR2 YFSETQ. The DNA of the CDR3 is TGCGCCAGCAGCTTGGTCTCAGCCTCTGGAAACACCATATATTTT. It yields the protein CASSLVSASGNTIYF.

The CDR3 reads CASSITGTGAYEQYF. The CDR3 coding sequence is TGTGCCAGTAGTATTACCGGGACAGGGGCTTACGAGCAGTACTTC. The chain couples TRBV19 to TRBJ2-7; TRBD1 matches 10 bases. The CDR3 runs 15 residues. Per germline, CDR1 LNHDA and CDR2 SQIVND (reference sequence). V dropped 3 bases and J dropped 4; count of bases not matched to a gene: 6.

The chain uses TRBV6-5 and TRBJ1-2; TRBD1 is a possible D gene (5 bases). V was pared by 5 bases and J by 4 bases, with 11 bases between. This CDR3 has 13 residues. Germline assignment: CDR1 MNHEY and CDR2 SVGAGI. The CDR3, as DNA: TGTGCCAGCAGTCACCCGGGGCTCTATGGCTACACCTTC. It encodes CASSHPGLYGYTF.

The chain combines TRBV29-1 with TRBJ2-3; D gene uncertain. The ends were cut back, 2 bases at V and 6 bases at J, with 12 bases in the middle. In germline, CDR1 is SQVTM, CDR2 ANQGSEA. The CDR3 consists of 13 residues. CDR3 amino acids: CSVERVLLDTQYF. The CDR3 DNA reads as TGCAGCGTTGAAAGGGTACTTTTGGATACGCAGTATTTT.

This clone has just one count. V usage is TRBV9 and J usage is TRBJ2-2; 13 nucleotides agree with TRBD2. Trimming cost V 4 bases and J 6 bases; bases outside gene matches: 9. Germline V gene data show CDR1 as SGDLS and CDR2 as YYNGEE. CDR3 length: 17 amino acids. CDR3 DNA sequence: TGTGCCAGCAGCCCATCGAGACTAGCGGGAGGTTCCGGGGAGCTGTTTTTT. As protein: CASSPSRLAGGSGELFF. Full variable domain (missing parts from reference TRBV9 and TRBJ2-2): DSGVTQTPKHLITATGQRVTLRCSPRSGDLSVYWYQQSLDQGLQFLIQYYNGEERAKGNILERFSAQQFPDLHSELNLSSLELGDSALYFCASSPSRLAGGSGELFFGEGSRLTVL.

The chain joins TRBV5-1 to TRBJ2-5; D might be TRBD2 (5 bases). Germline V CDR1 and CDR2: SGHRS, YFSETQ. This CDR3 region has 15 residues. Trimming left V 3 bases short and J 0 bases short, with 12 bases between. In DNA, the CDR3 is TGCGCCAGCAGCTGGAGCGGACGGAACCAAGAGACCCAGTACTTC. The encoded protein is CASSWSGRNQETQYF.

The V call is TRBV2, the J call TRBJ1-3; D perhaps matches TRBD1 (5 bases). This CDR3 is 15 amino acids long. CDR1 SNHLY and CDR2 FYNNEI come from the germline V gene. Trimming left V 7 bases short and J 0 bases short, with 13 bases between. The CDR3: CASKGGALSGNTIYF. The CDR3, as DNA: TGTGCCAGCAAGGGTGGGGCTCTCTCTGGAAACACCATATATTTT. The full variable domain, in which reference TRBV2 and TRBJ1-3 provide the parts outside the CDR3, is EPEVTQTPSHQVTQMGQEVILRCVPISNHLYFYWYRQILGQKVEFLVSFYNNEISEKSEIFDDQFSVERPDGSNFTLKIRSTKLEDSAMYFCASKGGALSGNTIYFGEGSWLTVV.

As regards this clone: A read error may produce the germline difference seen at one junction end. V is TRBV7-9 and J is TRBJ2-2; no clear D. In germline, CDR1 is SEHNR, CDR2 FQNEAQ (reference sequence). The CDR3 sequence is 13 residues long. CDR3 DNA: TGTGCTAGCAGCAGAGACGAGAGAGGGGAGCTGTTTTTT. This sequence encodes CASSRDERGELFF.

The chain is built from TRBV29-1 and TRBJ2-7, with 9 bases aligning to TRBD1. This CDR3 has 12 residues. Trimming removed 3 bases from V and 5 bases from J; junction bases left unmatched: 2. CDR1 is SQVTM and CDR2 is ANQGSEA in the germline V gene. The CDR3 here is CSVEGQGNEQYF. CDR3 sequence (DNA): TGCAGCGTTGAGGGACAGGGAAACGAGCAGTACTTC.

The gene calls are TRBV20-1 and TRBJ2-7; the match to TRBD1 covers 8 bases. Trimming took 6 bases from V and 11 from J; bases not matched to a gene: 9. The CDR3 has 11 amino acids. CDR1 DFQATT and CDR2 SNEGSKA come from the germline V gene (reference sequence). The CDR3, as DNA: TGCAGTGCACCGGACAGGGTGGAGGAGTACTTC. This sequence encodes CSAPDRVEEYF.

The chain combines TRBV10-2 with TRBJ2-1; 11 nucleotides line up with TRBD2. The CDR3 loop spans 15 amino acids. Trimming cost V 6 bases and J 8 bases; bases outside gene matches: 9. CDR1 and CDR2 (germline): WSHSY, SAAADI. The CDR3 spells CASRISGRALDEQFF. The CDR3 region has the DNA TGCGCCAGCAGGATTAGCGGGAGGGCTTTAGATGAGCAGTTCTTC.

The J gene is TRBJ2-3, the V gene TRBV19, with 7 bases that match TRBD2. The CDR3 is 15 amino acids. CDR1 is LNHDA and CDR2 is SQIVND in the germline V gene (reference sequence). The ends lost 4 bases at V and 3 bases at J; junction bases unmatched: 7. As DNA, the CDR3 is TGTGCCAGTAGTACCCCTAGCGGCTTGACAGATACGCAGTATTTT. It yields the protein CASSTPSGLTDTQYF.

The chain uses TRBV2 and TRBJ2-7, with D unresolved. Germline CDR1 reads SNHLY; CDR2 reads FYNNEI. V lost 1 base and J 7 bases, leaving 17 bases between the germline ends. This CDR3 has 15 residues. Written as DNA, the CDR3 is TGTGCCAGCAGTGAAGGTTCAGCACTCCTAGGGGAGCAGTACTTC. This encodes CASSEGSALLGEQYF.

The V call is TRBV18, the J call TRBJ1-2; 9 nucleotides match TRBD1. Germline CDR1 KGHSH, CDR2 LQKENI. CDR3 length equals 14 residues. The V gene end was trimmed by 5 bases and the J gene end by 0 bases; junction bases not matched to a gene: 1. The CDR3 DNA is TGTGCCAGCTCAGGGACAGGGCCTAACTATGGCTACACCTTC. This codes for CASSGTGPNYGYTF.

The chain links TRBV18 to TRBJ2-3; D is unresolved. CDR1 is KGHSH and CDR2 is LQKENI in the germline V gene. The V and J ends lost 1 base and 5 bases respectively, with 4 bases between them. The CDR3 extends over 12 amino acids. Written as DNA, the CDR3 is TGTGCCAGCTCACCACTGCGAGATACGCAGTATTTT. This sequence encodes CASSPLRDTQYF.

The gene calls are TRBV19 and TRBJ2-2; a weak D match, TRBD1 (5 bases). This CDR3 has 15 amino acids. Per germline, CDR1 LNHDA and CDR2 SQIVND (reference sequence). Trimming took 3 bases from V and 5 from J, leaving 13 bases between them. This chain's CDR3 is CASSIPFKGTGELFF. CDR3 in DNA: TGTGCCAGTAGTATCCCTTTCAAGGGGACCGGGGAGCTGTTTTTT.

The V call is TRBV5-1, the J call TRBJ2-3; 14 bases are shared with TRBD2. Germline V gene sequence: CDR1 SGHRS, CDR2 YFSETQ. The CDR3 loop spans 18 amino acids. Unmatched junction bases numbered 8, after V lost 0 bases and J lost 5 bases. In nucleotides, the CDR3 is TGCGCCAGCAGCTTGGCCGGGACTAGCGGGAGTTTTGTAGATACGCAGTATTTT. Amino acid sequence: CASSLAGTSGSFVDTQYF.

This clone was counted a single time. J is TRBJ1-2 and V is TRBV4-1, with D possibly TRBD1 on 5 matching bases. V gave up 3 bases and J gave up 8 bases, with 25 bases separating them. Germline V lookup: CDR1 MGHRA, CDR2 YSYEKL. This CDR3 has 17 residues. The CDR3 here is CASSQAWGGRETRGYTF. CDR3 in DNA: TGCGCCAGCAGCCAGGCCTGGGGGGGACGGGAAACGCGAGGCTACACCTTC.

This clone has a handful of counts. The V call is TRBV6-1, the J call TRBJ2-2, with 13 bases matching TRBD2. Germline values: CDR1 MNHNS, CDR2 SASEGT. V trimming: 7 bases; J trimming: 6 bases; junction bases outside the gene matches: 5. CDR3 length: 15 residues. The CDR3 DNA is TGTGCCAGCAAAGAACTAGCGGGAGGGGCCGGGGAGCTGTTTTTT. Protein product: CASKELAGGAGELFF.

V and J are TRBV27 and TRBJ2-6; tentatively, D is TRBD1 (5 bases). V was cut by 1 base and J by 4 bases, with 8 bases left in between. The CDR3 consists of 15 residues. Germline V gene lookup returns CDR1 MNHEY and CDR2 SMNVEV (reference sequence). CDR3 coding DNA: TGTGCCAGCAGTTTATGGGGCGGCGGGGCCAACGTCCTGACTTTC. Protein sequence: CASSLWGGGANVLTF.

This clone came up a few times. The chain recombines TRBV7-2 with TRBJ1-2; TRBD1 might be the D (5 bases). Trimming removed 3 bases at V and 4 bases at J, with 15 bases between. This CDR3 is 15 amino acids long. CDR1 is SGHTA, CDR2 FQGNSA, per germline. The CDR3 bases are TGTGCCAGCAGCTTGCAGACAGCATCCACCTATGGCTACACCTTC. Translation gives CASSLQTASTYGYTF. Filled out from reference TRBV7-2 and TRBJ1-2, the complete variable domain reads GAGVSQSPSNKVTEKGKDVELRCDPISGHTALYWYRQSLGQGLEFLIYFQGNSAPDKSGLPSDRFSAERTGGSVSTLTIQRTQQEDSAVYLCASSLQTASTYGYTFGSGTRLTVV.

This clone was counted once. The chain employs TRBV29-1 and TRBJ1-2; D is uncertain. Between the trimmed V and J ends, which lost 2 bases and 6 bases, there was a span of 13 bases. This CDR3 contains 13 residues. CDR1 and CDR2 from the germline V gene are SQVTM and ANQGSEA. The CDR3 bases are TGCAGCGTTGAACGCGAGGTGGAGGATGGCTACACCTTC. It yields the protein CSVEREVEDGYTF.

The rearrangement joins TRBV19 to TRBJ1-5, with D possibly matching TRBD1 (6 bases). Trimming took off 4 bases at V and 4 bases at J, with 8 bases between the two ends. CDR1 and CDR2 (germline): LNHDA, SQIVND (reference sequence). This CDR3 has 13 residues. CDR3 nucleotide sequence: TGTGCCAGTAGTAATCAGGGGAATCAGCCCCAGCATTTT. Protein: CASSNQGNQPQHF.

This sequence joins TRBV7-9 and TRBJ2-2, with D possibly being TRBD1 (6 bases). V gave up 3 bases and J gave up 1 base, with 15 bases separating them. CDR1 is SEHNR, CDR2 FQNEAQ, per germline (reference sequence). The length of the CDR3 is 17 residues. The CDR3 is CASSLAPGHQNTGELFF. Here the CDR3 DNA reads TGTGCCAGCAGCTTGGCACCGGGACATCAGAACACCGGGGAGCTGTTTTTT. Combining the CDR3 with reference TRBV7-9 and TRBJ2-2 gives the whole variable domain DTGVSQNPRHKITKRGQNVTFRCDPISEHNRLYWYRQTLGQGPEFLTYFQNEAQLEKSRLLSDRFSAERPKGSFSTLEIQRTEQGDSAMYLCASSLAPGHQNTGELFFGEGSRLTVL.

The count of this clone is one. The CDR3 sequence: CASQRGGPFLETQYF. The CDR3 DNA sequence: TGTGCCAGCCAACGAGGAGGGCCCTTTTTAGAGACCCAGTACTTC. This rearrangement joins TRBV5-4 to TRBJ2-5; possible D gene TRBD2, 6 bases. The germline V gene encodes CDR1 SGHNT and CDR2 YYREEE (reference sequence). The CDR3 length is 15 residues. Trimming pared 7 bases from V and 4 bases from J, leaving 20 bases between.

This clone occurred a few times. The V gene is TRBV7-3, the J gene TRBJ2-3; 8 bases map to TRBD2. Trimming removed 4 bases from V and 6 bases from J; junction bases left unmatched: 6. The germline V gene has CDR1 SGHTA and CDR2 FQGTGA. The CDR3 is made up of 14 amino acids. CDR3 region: CASSSSGGQDTQYF. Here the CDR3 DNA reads TGTGCCAGCAGCTCCTCGGGGGGGCAGGATACGCAGTATTTT.

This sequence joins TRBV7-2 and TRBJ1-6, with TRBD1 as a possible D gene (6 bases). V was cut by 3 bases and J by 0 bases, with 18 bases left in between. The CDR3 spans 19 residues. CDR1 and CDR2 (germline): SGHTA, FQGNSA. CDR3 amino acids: CASSFLSVGGPSYNSPLHF. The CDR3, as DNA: TGTGCCAGCAGCTTCCTATCTGTCGGGGGCCCCTCCTATAATTCACCCCTCCACTTT.

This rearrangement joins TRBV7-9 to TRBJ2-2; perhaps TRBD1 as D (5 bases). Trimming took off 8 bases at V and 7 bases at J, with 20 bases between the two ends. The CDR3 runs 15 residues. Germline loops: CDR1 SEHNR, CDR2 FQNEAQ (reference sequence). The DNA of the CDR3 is TGTGCCAGCCCAAAACTACAGGACGGGTTCGGGGAGCTGTTTTTT. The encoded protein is CASPKLQDGFGELFF.

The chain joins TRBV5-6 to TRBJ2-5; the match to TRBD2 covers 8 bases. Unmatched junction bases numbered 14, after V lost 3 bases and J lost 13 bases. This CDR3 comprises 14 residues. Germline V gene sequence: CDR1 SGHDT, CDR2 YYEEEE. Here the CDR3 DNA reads TGTGCCAGCAGCTCCCTGGTAGCGGGACCGCCGCTGTACTTC. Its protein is CASSSLVAGPPLYF.

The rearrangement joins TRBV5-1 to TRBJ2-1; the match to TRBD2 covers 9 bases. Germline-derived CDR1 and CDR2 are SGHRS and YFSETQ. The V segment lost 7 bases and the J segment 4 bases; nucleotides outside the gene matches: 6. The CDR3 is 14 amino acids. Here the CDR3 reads CASAGAGGYNEQFF. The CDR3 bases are TGCGCCAGCGCTGGGGCGGGAGGGTACAATGAGCAGTTCTTC.

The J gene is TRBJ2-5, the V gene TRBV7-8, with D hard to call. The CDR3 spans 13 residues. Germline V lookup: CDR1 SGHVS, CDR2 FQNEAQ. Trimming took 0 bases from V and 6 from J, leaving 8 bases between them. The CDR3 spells CASSLASRQTQYF. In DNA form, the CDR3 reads TGTGCCAGCAGCTTAGCTTCTAGGCAGACCCAGTACTTC.

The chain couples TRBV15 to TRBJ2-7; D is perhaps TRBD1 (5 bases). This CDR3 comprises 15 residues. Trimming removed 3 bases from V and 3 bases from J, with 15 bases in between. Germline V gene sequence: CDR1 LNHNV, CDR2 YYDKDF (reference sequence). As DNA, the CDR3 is TGTGCCACCAGCAGGTCCGACAGCCCTTACTACGAGCAGTACTTC. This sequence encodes CATSRSDSPYYEQYF.